This entry lists 32 T cell receptor beta chains sequenced from one sample in a study of T cell repertoires in cytomegalovirus infection. TCRdb independently ran MiXCR on the reads; one entry per CDR3 protein. The sample consists of some 940,000 distinct CDR3 sequences, approximately 32% of them appearing once. Their antigens remain unidentified. The sequencing here drew on cultured CD8+ T cells from PBMCs, taken from culture after CMV antigen stimulation. These receptors originate from a human donor in good health (CMV status not recorded). Some clones in this sample may be carry-over from other donors' samples.

This clonotype was recorded at least ten times. This chain joins TRBV14 and TRBJ2-5, with 13 bases that match TRBD2. The CDR3 runs to 18 residues. V shed 0 bases, J shed 1 base, and the junction held 5 bases outside the gene matches. Germline V lookup: CDR1 SGHDN, CDR2 FVKESK. Written as DNA, the CDR3 is TGTGCCAGCAGCCAAGATCTGGGACTAGCGGGATCCCAAGAGACCCAGTACTTC. Encoded protein: CASSQDLGLAGSQETQYF.

The CDR3 nucleotides are TGTGCCAGCAGTTTCTTCCGACTTAATGAAAAACTGTTTTTT. Encoded protein: CASSFFRLNEKLFF. The rearrangement joins TRBV28 to TRBJ1-4; the D is unclear. Between the trimmed V and J ends, which lost 3 bases and 4 bases, there was a span of 9 bases. CDR1 and CDR2 from the germline V gene are MDHEN and SYDVKM. The CDR3 covers 14 residues.

This chain uses TRBV7-9 with TRBJ1-2, with D unresolved. CDR1 SEHNR and CDR2 FQNEAQ come from the germline V gene (reference sequence). Trimming removed 5 bases from V and 7 bases from J, with 20 bases in between. The CDR3 sequence is 15 residues long. CDR3: CASSLREVGLGGYTF. In DNA, the CDR3 is TGTGCCAGCAGCCTGAGGGAGGTGGGTCTTGGTGGCTACACCTTC.

This clonotype was seen only a few times. The chain employs TRBV7-4 and TRBJ2-2; TRBD2 is a possible D gene (5 bases). Germline CDR1 and CDR2: SGHVT and SQSDAQ. This CDR3 comprises 12 residues. CDR3 loop: CLASKSPGELFF. The CDR3 region has the DNA TGTTTGGCTAGCAAGTCCCCCGGGGAGCTGTTTTTT.

This clonotype occurred a few times. The CDR3 sequence is CASRRQERNYGYTF. The CDR3 bases are TGTGCCAGCAGAAGACAGGAAAGGAACTATGGCTACACCTTC. This rearrangement joins TRBV5-4 to TRBJ1-2, with D possibly TRBD1 on 6 matching bases. V lost 5 bases to trimming and J lost 2 bases, with 13 bases between them. In germline, CDR1 is SGHNT, CDR2 YYREEE (reference sequence). The CDR3 has 14 amino acids.

The rearrangement links TRBV28 to TRBJ2-1, with D perhaps matching TRBD2 (6 bases). The CDR3 runs 14 residues. Germline lookup yields CDR1 MDHEN and CDR2 SYDVKM. Trimming cost V 3 bases and J 6 bases, with 12 bases left between them. This CDR3 is CASSFGGSGNEQFF. In DNA, the CDR3 is TGTGCCAGCAGTTTTGGGGGTAGCGGCAATGAGCAGTTCTTC. The full variable domain, rest sourced from reference TRBV28 and TRBJ2-1, is DVKVTQSSRYLVKRTGEKVFLECVQDMDHENMFWYRQDPGLGLRLIYFSYDVKMKEKGDIPEGYSVSREKKERFSLILESASTNQTSMYLCASSFGGSGNEQFFGPGTRLTVL.

This clonotype has ten or more counts. The chain links TRBV12-3 or TRBV12-4 to TRBJ1-1, with D possibly TRBD1 on 5 matching bases. The V and J ends lost 6 bases and 5 bases respectively, with 16 bases between them. This CDR3 region has 14 residues. The CDR3 here is CASSLTSGRTEAFF. The DNA of the CDR3 is TGTGCCAGCAGCCTTACCTCAGGGAGGACTGAAGCTTTCTTT.

This rearrangement joins TRBV19 to TRBJ2-1; D remains unclear. V lost 8 bases and J 3 bases, leaving 8 bases between the germline ends. CDR1 is LNHDA and CDR2 is SQIVND in the germline V gene (reference sequence). CDR3 length equals 12 residues. Here the CDR3 DNA reads TGTGCCAGTGCCGGAGTCTACAATGAGCAGTTCTTC. Translating gives CASAGVYNEQFF.

V and J are TRBV4-1 and TRBJ1-1; D uncertain. Deletions cut 7 bases from V and 1 base from J, with 10 bases between. This CDR3 spans 13 amino acids. The germline V gene encodes CDR1 MGHRA and CDR2 YSYEKL. The CDR3 spells CASTISANTEAFF. CDR3 DNA sequence: TGCGCCAGCACTATCAGCGCGAACACTGAAGCTTTCTTT.

This clonotype was observed a handful of times. The chain recombines TRBV28 with TRBJ1-5, with TRBD1 as a possible D gene (5 bases). The germline V and J ends were trimmed by 6 bases and 5 bases, with 11 bases remaining between them. Germline V CDR1 and CDR2: MDHEN, SYDVKM. This CDR3 region has 13 residues. The CDR3 sequence: CASSPGGHQPQHF. Written as DNA, the CDR3 is TGTGCCAGCAGCCCCGGGGGTCATCAGCCCCAGCATTTT.

This chain joins TRBV6-2 or TRBV6-3 and TRBJ1-2; no clear D. Trimming removed 1 base from V and 4 bases from J, with 13 bases in between. CDR1 is MNHEY and CDR2 is SVGEGT in the germline V gene. The CDR3 consists of 15 residues. CDR3 residues: CASSYYSSGVYGYTF. CDR3 nucleotides: TGTGCCAGCAGTTACTACTCCTCCGGGGTCTATGGCTACACCTTC.

The chain couples TRBV4-2 to TRBJ1-4; no clear D. The V end was cut by 0 bases, the J end by 0 bases, with 5 bases between. This CDR3 spans 15 amino acids. Germline V lookup: CDR1 LGHNA, CDR2 YNFKEQ. CDR3 coding DNA: TGTGCCAGCAGCCAAGAAGACACAACTAATGAAAAACTGTTTTTT. Translated: CASSQEDTTNEKLFF.

This clonotype was counted between two and nine times. The chain has TRBV7-2 and TRBJ1-1; 7 nucleotides agree with TRBD1. The CDR3 has 16 residues. The germline V gene encodes CDR1 SGHTA and CDR2 FQGNSA. The trim removed 5 bases at V and 7 bases at J, leaving 16 bases unmatched. The CDR3 loop reads CASSLLGSTGPLEAFF. The CDR3 coding sequence is TGTGCCAGCAGCCTCTTAGGATCGACAGGGCCACTTGAAGCTTTCTTT.

V gene TRBV7-9 combines with J gene TRBJ1-1, with a possible D match to TRBD1 (6 bases). Germline CDR1 is SEHNR and CDR2 is FQNEAQ (reference sequence). V was shortened by 0 bases and J by 3 bases, with 14 bases between the two germline ends. The CDR3 consists of 16 residues. CDR3 nucleotides: TGTGCCAGCAGCTTAGCGCAGGGGAAGGGGTACACTGAAGCTTTCTTT. Translated, it gives CASSLAQGKGYTEAFF. The entire variable domain, with the rest obtained from reference TRBV7-9 and TRBJ1-1, is as follows: DTGVSQNPRHKITKRGQNVTFRCDPISEHNRLYWYRQTLGQGPEFLTYFQNEAQLEKSRLLSDRFSAERPKGSFSTLEIQRTEQGDSAMYLCASSLAQGKGYTEAFFGQGTRLTVV.

In this sample, this clonotype turned up many times. The chain joins TRBV7-9 to TRBJ2-2; D ambiguous. Between the trimmed V and J ends, which lost 7 bases and 6 bases, there was a span of 18 bases. The CDR3 length is 15 residues. Germline V gene data show CDR1 as SEHNR and CDR2 as FQNEAQ (reference sequence). The CDR3, as DNA: TGTGCCAGCATCACTGACATGGTAGAAGCCGGGGAGCTGTTTTTT. Its translation: CASITDMVEAGELFF. Together with reference TRBV7-9 and TRBJ2-2, the CDR3 gives the full variable domain: DTGVSQNPRHKITKRGQNVTFRCDPISEHNRLYWYRQTLGQGPEFLTYFQNEAQLEKSRLLSDRFSAERPKGSFSTLEIQRTEQGDSAMYLCASITDMVEAGELFFGEGSRLTVL.

V is TRBV6-2 or TRBV6-3 and J is TRBJ2-1, with D hard to call. CDR3 length: 12 amino acids. Trimming pared 7 bases from V and 4 bases from J, leaving 8 bases between. Germline V gives CDR1 MNHEY, CDR2 SVGEGT. CDR3 in amino acids: CASTRAYNEQFF. CDR3 sequence (DNA): TGTGCCAGCACTAGGGCATACAATGAGCAGTTCTTC.

The chain joins TRBV19 to TRBJ2-3; 7 bases line up with TRBD1. V gave up 5 bases and J gave up 0 bases; unmatched junction bases: 5. Germline assignment: CDR1 LNHDA and CDR2 SQIVND (reference sequence). This CDR3 region has 15 residues. CDR3 residues: CASSAKDRSTDTQYF. The CDR3 DNA follows: TGTGCCAGTAGTGCCAAGGACAGGAGCACAGATACGCAGTATTTT.

Regarding this clonotype: An end of the junction differs from the germline gene, which may be a read error. The chain recombines TRBV29-1 with TRBJ1-2; TRBD1 matches at 7 bases. The CDR3 spans 10 residues. Germline CDR1 and CDR2: SQVTM and ANQGSEA. Here the CDR3 DNA reads TGCAGCGTTTCCGGGACAGATACTAAATTC. It specifies CSVSGTDTKF.

Only one count was recorded for this clonotype. V and J are TRBV7-4 and TRBJ2-2; weak D call: TRBD2 (6 bases). The CDR3 consists of 13 residues. CDR1 is SGHVT, CDR2 SQSDAQ, per germline. The CDR3 protein is CVLEQGLTGELFF. CDR3 nucleotides: TGTGTACTGGAGCAGGGACTGACCGGGGAGCTGTTTTTT.

The rearrangement joins TRBV6-1 to TRBJ2-1; 9 bases are a match to TRBD2. V shed 5 bases, J shed 4 bases, and the junction held 9 bases outside the gene matches. Germline CDR1 MNHNS, CDR2 SASEGT. This CDR3 region has 16 residues. The CDR3 sequence: CASSSDGGGAYNEQFF. CDR3 DNA sequence: TGTGCCAGCAGTAGCGACGGCGGGGGGGCATACAATGAGCAGTTCTTC.

About this clonotype: This clone may be a read error of a much larger clone one base away. DNA of the CDR3: TGTGCCAGCAGCTCTAACGCGAAATTAGATACGCAGTATTTT. Its protein is CASSSNAKLDTQYF. This chain links TRBV7-2 with TRBJ2-3; D is unclear. The CDR3 has 14 amino acids. Trimming removed 4 bases from V and 5 bases from J, with 13 bases in between. Per the germline V gene, CDR1 is SGHTA and CDR2 is FQGNSA.

In its sample, this clonotype was seen a few times. J is TRBJ2-7 and V is TRBV7-8, with D uncertain. V was shortened by 1 base and J by 2 bases, with 6 bases between the two germline ends. This CDR3 contains 13 residues. Germline-derived CDR1 and CDR2 are SGHVS and FQNEAQ. The CDR3 bases are TGTGCCAGCAGCTTAGAAACACCCTACGAGCAGTACTTC. Protein sequence: CASSLETPYEQYF.

Notes on this clonotype: A much bigger clone sits one base away, suggesting this may be a read error. The rearrangement joins TRBV11-2 to TRBJ2-1; 8 nucleotides line up with TRBD1. The length of the CDR3 is 16 residues. The V segment lost 2 bases and the J segment 5 bases; nucleotides outside the gene matches: 8. Germline-derived CDR1 and CDR2 are SGHAT and FQNNGV. The CDR3 nucleotides read TGTGCCAGCAGCTTATGGGAGACAGGGGCTCACAATGAGCAGTTCTTC. Translating it yields CASSLWETGAHNEQFF.

The table lists this clonotype with a few counts. This sequence joins TRBV6-1 and TRBJ2-1, with 12 bases that match TRBD1. The CDR3 length is 14 residues. V lost 6 bases, J lost 7 bases, and 4 bases stayed unmatched. Germline loops: CDR1 MNHNS, CDR2 SASEGT. The CDR3 loop is CASRGQGAQNEQFF. The CDR3 DNA reads as TGTGCCAGCAGGGGACAGGGGGCGCAGAATGAGCAGTTCTTC.

V and J are TRBV2 and TRBJ2-7, with 10 nucleotides matching TRBD2. This CDR3 has 16 amino acids. The junction had 8 bases not matched to a gene; V was cut back by 2 bases and J by 4 bases. CDR1 and CDR2 (germline): SNHLY, FYNNEI. The CDR3 spells CASSETWSSGGYEQYF. For the CDR3, the DNA is TGTGCCAGCAGTGAAACGTGGTCTAGCGGGGGTTACGAGCAGTACTTC.

The chain couples TRBV10-2 to TRBJ2-2, with D unclear. The V end lost 2 bases, the J end lost 4 bases, and 14 bases lay between the germline ends. CDR3 length: 16 amino acids. Per germline, CDR1 WSHSY and CDR2 SAAADI. CDR3 protein: CASSEVIILSTGELFF. The CDR3 nucleotides are TGCGCCAGCAGTGAGGTTATCATCTTGAGCACCGGGGAGCTGTTTTTT.

This clonotype was detected many times. The CDR3 region has the DNA TGTGCCAGCAGCGAAGGGGGCCGTCAGCCCCAGCATTTT. This translates into CASSEGGRQPQHF. The chain combines TRBV7-9 with TRBJ1-5; 7 bases fit TRBD1. The CDR3 has 13 residues. J was trimmed by 6 bases and V by 5 bases; bases with no gene match: 4. CDR1 is SEHNR, CDR2 FQNEAQ, per germline (reference sequence).

The chain combines TRBV12-3 or TRBV12-4 with TRBJ1-2; TRBD1 might be the D (5 bases). V lost 3 bases, J lost 8 bases, and 10 bases lay in between. This CDR3 has 12 residues. CDR3 nucleotides: TGTGCCAGCAGTTTGAGCTCAGGGGGCTACACCTTC. Its protein is CASSLSSGGYTF.

This clonotype came up a few times. The chain recombines TRBV6-2 or TRBV6-3 with TRBJ2-2; 7 bases line up with TRBD1. Germline V gives CDR1 MNHEY, CDR2 SVGEGT. The V and J ends lost 7 bases and 1 base, in that order; junction bases with no gene match: 9. There are 16 residues in the CDR3. DNA for the CDR3: TGTGCCAGCACTCCCGAGGGGACAGAGAACACCGGGGAGCTGTTTTTT. It translates to CASTPEGTENTGELFF.

This clonotype was seen at least ten times. The chain has TRBV12-3 or TRBV12-4 and TRBJ2-7; the D is unclear. This CDR3 comprises 12 residues. The ends were cut back, 5 bases at V and 4 bases at J, with 9 bases in the middle. CDR3 protein: CASSPAAYEQYF. Written as DNA, the CDR3 is TGTGCCAGCAGTCCCGCCGCGTACGAGCAGTACTTC.

The chain is built from TRBV20-1 and TRBJ2-7; 12 nucleotides match TRBD2. CDR3 length: 16 residues. The V gene's germline CDR1 is DFQATT and CDR2 SNEGSKA (reference sequence). J gave up 1 base and V 2 bases, and 6 bases lay outside the gene matches. The CDR3 DNA is TGCAGTGCTAGATCTCGACTAGCGGGGGAATCCTACGAGCAGTACTTC. Residues: CSARSRLAGESYEQYF.

The chain couples TRBV4-2 to TRBJ1-2, with D tentatively TRBD1 (5 bases). The CDR3 length is 15 residues. The germline gives CDR1 LGHNA, CDR2 YNFKEQ. The germline V and J ends were trimmed by 0 bases and 6 bases, with 14 bases remaining between them. CDR3 region: CASSQDRGKKDGYTF. The CDR3, as DNA: TGTGCCAGCAGCCAAGATCGGGGGAAAAAGGATGGCTACACCTTC.